The 18 T cell receptor beta chains below were found in one sample sequenced in a study of blood T cell repertoires in COVID-19. Libraries were prepared by immunoSEQ multiplex PCR; TCRdb keeps only in-frame clonotypes and omits some of them. The sample carries roughly 200,000 clones, just over 85% recorded once. Sequencing was performed on peripheral blood. Receptors originate from a man aged 18 to 29 with active or convalescent COVID-19.

The chain combines TRBV12-3 or TRBV12-4 with TRBJ1-6; D remains unclear. Trimming left V 4 bases short and J 13 bases short, with 14 bases between. The CDR3 is 13 residues long. CDR3 in amino acids: CASSSTAGAPLHF. The CDR3 bases are TGTGCCAGCAGTTCGACGGCGGGCGCGCCCCTCCACTTT.

The chain combines TRBV9 with TRBJ1-4; possibly TRBD1 for D (5 bases). The CDR3 runs 13 residues. From germline, CDR1 is SGDLS and CDR2 YYNGEE. V lost 6 bases, J lost 3 bases, and 9 bases lay in between. The CDR3 region has the DNA TGTGCCAGCAACCAGGGTCCTAATGAAAAACTGTTTTTT. Protein product: CASNQGPNEKLFF.

This clone has just one count. The chain recombines TRBV20-1 with TRBJ2-3; D may be TRBD1 (5 bases). Germline V lookup: CDR1 DFQATT, CDR2 SNEGSKA (reference sequence). The CDR3 is 13 residues long. Trimming shortened V by 3 bases and J by 10 bases, and 17 bases separated the two germline ends. This CDR3 reads CSASPLGAESQYF. The CDR3 nucleotides are TGCAGTGCTAGTCCCCTAGGGGCGGAATCGCAGTATTTT.

This sequence joins TRBV7-2 and TRBJ1-2; TRBD1 aligns across 7 bases. The CDR3 spans 15 residues. From germline, CDR1 is SGHTA and CDR2 FQGNSA. V dropped 1 base and J dropped 8; count of bases not matched to a gene: 10. The CDR3 nucleotides read TGTGCCAGCAGCTTAGGCACGACAGGGTCGGCGGGCTACACCTTC. Translating it yields CASSLGTTGSAGYTF. The variable domain in full, with the rest retrieved from reference TRBV7-2 and TRBJ1-2, is GAGVSQSPSNKVTEKGKDVELRCDPISGHTALYWYRQSLGQGLEFLIYFQGNSAPDKSGLPSDRFSAERTGGSVSTLTIQRTQQEDSAVYLCASSLGTTGSAGYTFGSGTRLTVV.

This clone was observed once. The chain uses TRBV5-1 and TRBJ2-4, with D possibly TRBD1 on 6 matching bases. Trimming pared 1 base from V and 5 bases from J, leaving 10 bases between. Germline lookup yields CDR1 SGHRS and CDR2 YFSETQ. The CDR3 is made up of 14 amino acids. CDR3: CASSLSTGQNIQYF. CDR3 nucleotides: TGCGCCAGCAGCTTGTCTACAGGGCAAAACATTCAGTACTTC.

The J gene is TRBJ2-7, the V gene TRBV30, with 9 positions matching TRBD1. This CDR3 has 15 amino acids. Germline CDR1 and CDR2: GTSNPN and SVGIG (reference sequence). V was clipped by 2 bases and J by 2 bases; unmatched bases: 7. The CDR3 here is CAWSHGTGSPYEQYF. DNA for the CDR3: TGTGCCTGGAGTCACGGGACAGGGTCCCCCTACGAGCAGTACTTC.

The J gene is TRBJ2-7, the V gene TRBV30; tentatively, D is TRBD1 (6 bases). CDR3 length: 13 residues. CDR1 is GTSNPN, CDR2 SVGIG, per germline (reference sequence). Deletions cut 1 base from V and 12 bases from J, with 19 bases between. CDR3 residues: CAWSDRDTGITYF. The DNA for the CDR3 is TGTGCCTGGAGTGATAGGGACACCGGAATCACGTACTTC.

This clone was detected only once. V usage is TRBV5-1 and J usage is TRBJ2-1; 10 bases fit TRBD2. After removal of 0 bases from V and 7 bases from J, the junction contained 7 bases not matched to a gene. The germline CDR1 and CDR2 sequences are SGHRS and YFSETQ. The CDR3 has 16 amino acids. CDR3 coding DNA: TGCGCCAGCAGCTTGGATCCAGCGGGAGGGGTAAATGAGCAGTTCTTC. Protein sequence: CASSLDPAGGVNEQFF.

The chain uses TRBV6-2 or TRBV6-3 and TRBJ1-5; weak D call: TRBD1 (5 bases). Deletions cut 0 bases from V and 2 bases from J, with 8 bases between. The CDR3 is 15 residues long. Germline V gene lookup returns CDR1 MNHEY and CDR2 SVGEGT. The CDR3 DNA reads TGTGCCAGCAGTTACTCGTGGGGGGGCAATCAGCCCCAGCATTTT. Its translation: CASSYSWGGNQPQHF.

The chain combines TRBV28 with TRBJ2-2, with D maybe TRBD1 (5 bases). The CDR3 runs to 14 residues. V gave up 7 bases and J gave up 4 bases, with 13 bases separating them. The germline CDR1 and CDR2 sequences are MDHEN and SYDVKM. Here the CDR3 DNA reads TGTGCCAGCATGAGGCAGGGTGTCACCGGGGAGCTGTTTTTT. It yields the protein CASMRQGVTGELFF.

This clone was detected a few times. CDR3 DNA: TGTGCCAGCAGCGCGCGTAGTGGGCTAGCGGGAGTCTGGGAGACCCAGTACTTC. Translation gives CASSARSGLAGVWETQYF. The J gene is TRBJ2-5, the V gene TRBV7-6, with TRBD2 identical over 10 bases. This CDR3 spans 18 amino acids. Trimming took 5 bases from V and 5 from J; bases not matched to a gene: 17. CDR1 is SGHVS, CDR2 FNYEAQ, per germline.

This sequence joins TRBV20-1 and TRBJ2-1; weak D call: TRBD1 (6 bases). Trimming stripped 3 bases from V and 2 bases from J, with 11 bases between. CDR3 length equals 14 residues. CDR1 and CDR2 from the germline V gene are DFQATT and SNEGSKA (reference sequence). CDR3 nucleotide sequence: TGCAGTGCTAGTTATGGGGGCGCCTACAATGAGCAGTTCTTC. This sequence encodes CSASYGGAYNEQFF.

The chain has TRBV5-6 and TRBJ1-2, with 9 bases fitting TRBD1. Trimming at V came to 0 bases and at J to 2 bases, leaving 8 bases not matched to a gene. The CDR3 totals 17 residues. Germline loops: CDR1 SGHDT, CDR2 YYEEEE. For the CDR3, the DNA is TGTGCCAGCAGCTTGGGGAGCGGGACAGGGAGGAACTATGGCTACACCTTC. It yields the protein CASSLGSGTGRNYGYTF.

The CDR3 spells CASSPYRENRLIRLATNEKLFF. Written as DNA, the CDR3 is TGTGCCAGCAGTCCATACCGGGAAAACCGACTTATCCGGCTTGCAACTAATGAAAAACTGTTTTTT. The V and J genes are TRBV28 and TRBJ1-4; D is undetermined. Trimming removed 5 bases from V and 0 bases from J, with 31 bases in between. Germline-derived CDR1 and CDR2 are MDHEN and SYDVKM. This CDR3 comprises 22 residues.

V and J are TRBV19 and TRBJ1-3, with D perhaps matching TRBD1 (5 bases). The germline V and J ends were trimmed by 5 bases and 0 bases, with 8 bases remaining between them. The CDR3 is 14 residues long. Germline V gene data show CDR1 as LNHDA and CDR2 as SQIVND (reference sequence). Here the CDR3 reads CASSVTGSGNTIYF. CDR3 nucleotides: TGTGCCAGTAGTGTAACAGGCTCTGGAAACACCATATATTTT.

The J gene is TRBJ1-2, the V gene TRBV7-9; D is undetermined. The CDR3 covers 13 residues. Germline CDR1 and CDR2: SEHNR and FQNEAQ (reference sequence). V lost 1 base and J 8 bases, leaving 11 bases between the germline ends. The CDR3 bases are TGTGCCAGCAGCTTAGAACTGTTGAGAGGCTACACCTTC. This encodes CASSLELLRGYTF. The whole variable domain, remainder taken from reference TRBV7-9 and TRBJ1-2, is DTGVSQNPRHKITKRGQNVTFRCDPISEHNRLYWYRQTLGQGPEFLTYFQNEAQLEKSRLLSDRFSAERPKGSFSTLEIQRTEQGDSAMYLCASSLELLRGYTFGSGTRLTVV.

The genes are TRBV11-3 and TRBJ2-3; 12 bases fit TRBD2. The CDR3 totals 16 residues. Looked up from germline, CDR1 is SGHNT and CDR2 is YENEEA. V was pared by 3 bases and J by 6 bases, with 7 bases of the junction left unmatched. The CDR3 is CASSFGLAGIGDTQYF. Written as DNA, the CDR3 is TGTGCCAGCAGCTTCGGACTAGCGGGGATTGGGGATACGCAGTATTTT.

The chain is built from TRBV15 and TRBJ1-2; D is uncertain. The CDR3 totals 17 residues. V was trimmed by 0 bases and J by 0 bases, leaving 14 bases between them. Per the germline V gene, CDR1 is LNHNV and CDR2 is YYDKDF (reference sequence). CDR3 amino acids: CATSRDLGGVTNYGYTF. Written as DNA, the CDR3 is TGTGCCACCAGCAGAGATCTGGGCGGGGTAACTAACTATGGCTACACCTTC.